Described below is a single T cell receptor beta chain sequence and its context. There is no known antigen for this receptor. Qualities for individual bases were not recorded, and no much larger clone is one base off. This specimen comes from a study of T cells in localized non-small cell lung cancer (dated by TCRdb to the early 2020s). About the study as a whole: T cell repertoires of 236 early-stage NSCLC patients were analyzed, with tumors being compared against uninvolved tumor-adjacent lungs. The mean age of the NSCLC patients was around 67 years, with 120 to 150 men and around 110 women. The cohort consisted of a few hundred treatment-naive NSCLC patients whose localized lung tumors had been resected. Overall study outcomes, separate from this receptor: Longer overall survival was associated with higher blood T cell density, whereas shorter survival was associated with higher adjacent-lung clonality. Because multi-region tumor sequencing was not done, intratumor heterogeneity could not be ruled out. Since the design was exploratory, TCR variables were selected using unadjusted p-values with no false-discovery rate correction. The highest T cell clonality was observed in uninvolved tumor-adjacent lung, where clonality exceeded that of tumor, suggesting that antigenic responses were more focused in uninvolved tumor-adjacent lung. A median of around 62 of the top 100 tumor clones turned up in the paired uninvolved adjacent lung, and roughly 30 of those clones also ranked among the top 100 of that same adjacent lung.

TCR beta CDR3 regions were sequenced from DNA using the immunoSEQ Assay. On the study's bioinformatics: To compute T cell density, TCR beta template counts were normalized to usable DNA, which was estimated by amplifying housekeeping genes. Using the preseqR package, richness was estimated by extrapolating to 120,000 templates for tissue samples and 400,000 templates for PBMC samples. Clonality was defined as one minus Pielou's evenness. To identify tissue-enriched TCRs, differential abundance testing was run on productive amino-acid clonotypes with a minimum total count of 5 and an alpha of 0.1. The Jaccard Index and the Morisita Overlap Index were used to measure repertoire overlap between compartments. GLIPH grouped TCR beta CDR3s together with public tetramer-defined viral CDR3s, and a viral motif had to include at least three viral sequences and show V-gene enrichment. TCRdb carries this immuneACCESS record with in-frame sequences only. Its versions omit some clonotypes, under half of them owing to an unresolved V gene in the studies checked, with the rest unexplained. That table is the source of V, J and clone size, and D and trimming were worked out from the DNA. Recorded for this sample are about 53,000 clones; 65% to 85% of them occurred a single time. Jointly, the top ten make up about a sixth of the sample.

The germline V gene specifies SGHTA as CDR1 and FQGNSA as CDR2. CDR3 length: 13 amino acids, cysteine to phenylalanine. The retained sequence is limited to the CDR3, 39 bases, with the frame set at the first base. Trimming at the junction amounts to 3 bases on V and 5 bases on J, and the germline ends lie 11 bases apart. At diagnosis, peripheral blood, uninvolved tumor-adjacent lung and tumor were collected and stored as a combination of fresh-frozen and FFPE material. Blood samples were analyzed as peripheral blood mononuclear cells for TCR repertoire profiling. The sequence links TRBV7-2 to TRBJ2-7, with no confidently assigned D gene. The sequence was obtained from a man aged 40 to 69 with stage III lung adenocarcinoma. The source material was peripheral blood mononuclear cells, sampled before any cancer treatment. The nucleotide sequence reads as follows: TGTGCCAGCAGCTTTGGCCTGGCTAACGAGCAGTACTTC. Its translation is CASSFGLANEQYF.